Shown below are 2 T cell receptor beta chains from a single sample sequenced in a study of blood T cell repertoires in COVID-19. Assay used: immunoSEQ multiplex PCR; TCRdb lists only in-frame clones, some missing. This sample has some 200,000 clones, with under 90% found just once. The sequenced sample was peripheral blood. These receptors all stem from an elderly man with acute or convalescent COVID-19.

The chain uses TRBV27 and TRBJ2-2, with 7 bases lining up with TRBD2. This CDR3 region has 12 residues. From germline, CDR1 is MNHEY and CDR2 SMNVEV (reference sequence). Trimming removed 7 bases from V and 7 bases from J; junction bases left unmatched: 3. In nucleotides, the CDR3 is TGTGCCAGCAAACGGACTAGCGGGGAGCTGTTTTTT. Its protein product is CASKRTSGELFF.

The rearrangement joins TRBV6-1 to TRBJ1-2; maybe TRBD1 (6 bases). CDR1 and CDR2 (germline): MNHNS, SASEGT. Trimming cost V 5 bases and J 12 bases, with 16 bases left between them. The CDR3 runs to 12 residues. The CDR3 here is CASSLEVGANTF. In nucleotides, the CDR3 is TGTGCCAGCAGTCTAGAGGTGGGGGCTAACACCTTC.